This T cell receptor beta chain was obtained from a study of T cells after yellow fever vaccination. There are 14 residues in the CDR3. Germline V gene data show CDR1 as SGHRS and CDR2 as YFSETQ. With 0 bases removed from V and 3 bases from J, the gap between germline ends came to 6 bases. Study outcomes and limitations: Booster sampling recovered most clones from primary vaccination (96% CD4, around 88% CD8). Any FACS-sorted repertoire could hold abundant clonotypes that contaminate it from the bulk population. Few clonotypes appeared in both CD4 and CD8 compartments.

UMIs were added to TCR cDNA along with a universal primer site when it was made by 5'RACE template switching. TCRdb reanalysed the 5' RACE reads using MiXCR and keeps one entry per CDR3 protein. The sample lists 150,000 to 200,000 distinct CDR3 sequences, approximately 6.2% occurring once. This clonotype occurred many times. What it recognizes is unknown. This sample comprised CD4+ T cells sorted from PBMCs, obtained on the day of the first yellow fever vaccination. The origin of this receptor is a man younger than 30 who received the YFV17D yellow fever vaccine. This chain links TRBV5-1 with TRBJ2-2; D call uncertain. The CDR3 bases are TGCGCCAGCAGCTTGGACCCAGACACCGGGGAGCTGTTTTTT. It encodes CASSLDPDTGELFF.